This T cell receptor (beta chain) was recorded in a study of T cell responses to AZD1222 COVID-19 vaccine. Study results and limitations: Spike-specific TCR breadth and depth grew following two AZD1222 doses. Donors were chiefly white British, with a greater number of females, and clonal diversity was perhaps underestimated.

The assay was immunoSEQ multiplex PCR, and TCRdb's table has in-frame clones only and misses some. The sample yields 95,000 to 120,000 clones, about 86% seen once. On this clone: What it binds is unknown.

Sequencing used peripheral blood, obtained on day 0 of AZD1222 vaccination. The sequence came from an adult in good health.

The chain's CDR3 is CASSSRGATGRDEQFF. The CDR3 coding sequence is TGTGCCAGCAGCTCCCGGGGGGCGACAGGGCGGGATGAGCAGTTCTTC. The V gene is TRBV7-2, the J gene TRBJ2-1; possibly TRBD1 or TRBD2 for D (7 bases each). V lost 4 bases and J lost 8, with 21 bases in between. Germline V lookup: CDR1 SGHTA, CDR2 FQGNSA. The CDR3 is 16 residues long.